Listed below are T cell receptor beta chains from one sample, sequenced in a study of blood T cell repertoires in COVID-19. Using immunoSEQ multiplex PCR, the repertoire was profiled, and TCRdb retains in-frame clones only, with some absent. The table records some 44,000 clones, 70% to 90% of them present only once. The sequenced material came from peripheral blood. These receptors came from a human donor in a cohort sampled during active COVID-19. Each CDR3 is given with its conserved first and last residue. D genes are given only for firm matches. Some rows have no size entry. The others give once, few or many, or a class for an expanded clone.

TRBJ2-1 TRBV30 . TRBD1 TGTGCCTGGAAAAGCGGACAGGGGGGTTACAATGAGCAGTTCTTC CAWKSGQGGYNEQFF
TRBJ2-2 TRBV10-2 . . TGCGCCAGCAGTGTGAGACATATACCGTGGGAGCTGTTTTTT CASSVRHIPWELFF
TRBJ2-5 TRBV7-8 . . TGTGCCAGCAGCTTAGTGCTGACGGGGGGCCCTCCCCGGGGGACCCAGTACTTC CASSLVLTGGPPRGTQYF
TRBJ1-2 TRBV18 . . TGTGCCAGCTCACCGGCCCAGAGGGATGGCTACACCTTC CASSPAQRDGYTF
TRBJ1-2 TRBV27 . . TGTGCCAGCAGCCGAGACAAGAACTATGGCTACACCTTC CASSRDKNYGYTF
TRBJ1-1 TRBV5-4 . TRBD1 TGTGCCAGCAGCCTAGGGGACAGGGGTAACACTGAAGCTTTCTTT CASSLGDRGNTEAFF
TRBJ2-3 TRBV6-5 . . TGTGCCAGCAGTCTGGGGGGGGGCCGAGATACGCAGTATTTT CASSLGGGRDTQYF
TRBJ2-1 TRBV3-1/TRBV3-2 . . TGTGCCAGCAGCCGTTCCCTAGCGATCAATGAGCAGTTCTTC CASSRSLAINEQFF
TRBJ2-7 TRBV3-1/TRBV3-2 . . TGTGCCAGCAGCCCCTCCGTTGACAGGAACCAGTACTTC CASSPSVDRNQYF
TRBJ2-7 TRBV29-1 once TRBD1 TGCAGCGTTGTAGCGACAGGGGGACTCGGGGAGTACTTC CSVVATGGLGEYF
TRBJ1-4 TRBV3-1/TRBV3-2 . . TGTGCCAGCAGTCCGAAGGGGGTTAGTAATGAAAAACTGTTTTTT CASSPKGVSNEKLFF
TRBJ2-7 TRBV7-2 . TRBD1 TGTGCCAGCAGCTCGCAGATCACAGGGGCGCAGTACTTC CASSSQITGAQYF
TRBJ2-2 TRBV18 . . TGTGCCAGCTCACCAAAAGGACGGGAGAACACCGGGGAGCTGTTTTTT CASSPKGRENTGELFF
TRBJ1-3 TRBV7-5 . . TGTGCCAGAAGCCCCCCCCCTCGACAGCGTTTCTCTGGAAACACCATATATTTT CARSPPPRQRFSGNTIYF
TRBJ1-4 TRBV2 . TRBD1 TGTGCCAGCAGCGTGGACAGGGGGCATCGAAAACTGTTTTTT CASSVDRGHRKLFF
TRBJ1-2 TRBV28 . TRBD1 TGTGCCAGCAGGCTTTCAACGACAGGGAGTGGCTACACCTTC CASRLSTTGSGYTF
TRBJ2-4 TRBV20-1 . TRBD2 TGCAGTTGCGGGGGGTTGAACATTCAGTACTTC CSCGGLNIQYF
TRBJ1-1 TRBV19 . TRBD1 TGTGCCAGTAGTATCTCAGGGGGCGATGGGAGAAACACTGAAGCTTTCTTT CASSISGGDGRNTEAFF